These T cell receptor beta chains were read from a single sample in a study of Ad26.COV2.S vaccination and SARS-CoV-2 variants. Only in-frame clones appear in the TCRdb table, and some are missing; sequencing was by immunoSEQ multiplex PCR. In the table there are roughly 700,000 clones, around 90% of which are singletons. The sequencing here drew on peripheral blood, taken in a trial of Ad26.COV2.S vaccine versus placebo. The receptors were gathered from a person aged 18-60 years who received the Ad26.COV2.S COVID-19 vaccine or a placebo. CDR3s include the opening cysteine and the closing phenylalanine or tryptophan.

CDR3 length	V gene	J gene	CDR3 protein
13	TRBV27	TRBJ1-5	CASSSTRNQPQHF
15	TRBV6-6	TRBJ2-7	CASSWTGEDLGEQYF
16	TRBV19	TRBJ2-2	CASTRLAGVITGELFF
14	TRBV30	TRBJ1-1	CAWRPETVGTEAFF
14	TRBV9	TRBJ2-2	CASSVPGVAGELFF
15	TRBV27	TRBJ2-3	CASTRYSTSTDTQYF
15	TRBV5-6	TRBJ2-7	CASSPGTGWSYEQYF
15	TRBV7-8	TRBJ1-5	CASSQGTGGNQPQHF
14	TRBV25-1	TRBJ2-7	CASSDSRTSYEQYF
15	TRBV7-2	TRBJ1-2	CASSSSWGATYGYTF
14	TRBV29-1	TRBJ1-2	CSASPGTANYGYTF
15	TRBV19	TRBJ1-1	CASKAIRDSNTEAFF
16	TRBV6-1	TRBJ2-6	CASSERIYSGANVLTF
14	TRBV27	TRBJ2-3	CASSWGLPTDTQYF
12	TRBV2	TRBJ2-5	CASIGQKETQYF
14	TRBV6-2/TRBV6-3	TRBJ2-7	CASSYTAGGLEQYF
12	TRBV4-2	TRBJ2-7	CASSQPSGEQYF
15	TRBV30	TRBJ2-2	CAWSWGRANTGELFF
15	TRBV15	TRBJ1-5	CATSTDREGNQPQHF
14	TRBV7-9	TRBJ1-1	CASSLLDRDAEAFF
13	TRBV7-2	TRBJ2-2	CASTVGRSRELFF
12	TRBV19	TRBJ2-7	CASTGQGYEQYF
13	TRBV4-3	TRBJ1-6	CASSQVDSSPLHF
13	TRBV29-1	TRBJ2-7	CSVEGDDAYEQYF
15	TRBV4-2	TRBJ2-5	CASSQDLFGLETQYF
16	TRBV11-2	TRBJ2-1	CASSLALWGPGTEQFF
15	TRBV5-4	TRBJ2-7	CASSLRTSGSYEQYF